A single TCR beta chain is shown here with its context. Original analysis: Amplification from reference gene primers served as the basis for estimated nucleated cell counts. Assay used: immunoSEQ multiplex PCR; TCRdb lists only in-frame clones, some missing. V, J and clone size reflect that table, while D and trimming were determined from the DNA. The sample carries 200,000 to 250,000 clones, around 90% recorded once. The data originate from a study of blood T cell repertoires in COVID-19. The V segment lost 5 bases and the J segment 5 bases; nucleotides outside the gene matches: 3. The CDR3 loop spans 13 amino acids. Germline lookup yields CDR1 SGHAT and CDR2 FQNNGV.

This clonotype originated in a man aged 18 to 30 with active or convalescent COVID-19. The rearrangement uses TRBV11-2 and TRBJ1-5; 7 bases map to TRBD1. The sample comprised peripheral blood. The CDR3 loop is CASSPDRDQPQHF. In DNA form, the CDR3 reads TGTGCCAGCAGCCCCGACAGGGATCAGCCCCAGCATTTT.